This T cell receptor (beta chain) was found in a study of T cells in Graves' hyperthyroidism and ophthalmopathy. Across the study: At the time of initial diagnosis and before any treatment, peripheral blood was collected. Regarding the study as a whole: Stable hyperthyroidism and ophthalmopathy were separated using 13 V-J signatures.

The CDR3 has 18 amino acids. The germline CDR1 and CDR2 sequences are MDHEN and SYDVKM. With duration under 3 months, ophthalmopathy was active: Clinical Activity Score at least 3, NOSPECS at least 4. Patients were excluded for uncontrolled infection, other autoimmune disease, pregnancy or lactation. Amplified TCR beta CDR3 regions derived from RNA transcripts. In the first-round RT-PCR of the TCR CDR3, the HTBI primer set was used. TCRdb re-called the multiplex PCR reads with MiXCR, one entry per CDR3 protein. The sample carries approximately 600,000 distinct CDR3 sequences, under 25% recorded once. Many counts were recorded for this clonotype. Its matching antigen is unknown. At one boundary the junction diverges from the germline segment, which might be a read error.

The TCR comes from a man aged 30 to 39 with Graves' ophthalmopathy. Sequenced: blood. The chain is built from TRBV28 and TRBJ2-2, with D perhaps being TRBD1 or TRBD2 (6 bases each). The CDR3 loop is CASWGRSSDRLNTGGLFF. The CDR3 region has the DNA TGTGCCAGCTGGGGCCGTTCTTCGGACAGATTAAACACCGGGGGGCTGTTTTTT.